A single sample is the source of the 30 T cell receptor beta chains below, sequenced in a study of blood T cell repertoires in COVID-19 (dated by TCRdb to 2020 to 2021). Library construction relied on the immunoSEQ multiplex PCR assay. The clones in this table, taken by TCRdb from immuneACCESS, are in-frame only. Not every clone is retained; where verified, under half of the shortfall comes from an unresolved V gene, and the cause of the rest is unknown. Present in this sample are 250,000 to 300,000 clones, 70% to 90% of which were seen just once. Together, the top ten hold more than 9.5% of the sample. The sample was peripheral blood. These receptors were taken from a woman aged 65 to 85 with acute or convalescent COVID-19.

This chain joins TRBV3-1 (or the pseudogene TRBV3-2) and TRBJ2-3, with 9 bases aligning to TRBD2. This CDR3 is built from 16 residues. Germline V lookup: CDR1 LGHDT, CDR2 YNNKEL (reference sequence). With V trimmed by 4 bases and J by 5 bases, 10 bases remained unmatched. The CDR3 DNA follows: TGTGCCAGCAGCCTCCGGAGGGCGGGGGGGTTAGATACGCAGTATTTT. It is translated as CASSLRRAGGLDTQYF.

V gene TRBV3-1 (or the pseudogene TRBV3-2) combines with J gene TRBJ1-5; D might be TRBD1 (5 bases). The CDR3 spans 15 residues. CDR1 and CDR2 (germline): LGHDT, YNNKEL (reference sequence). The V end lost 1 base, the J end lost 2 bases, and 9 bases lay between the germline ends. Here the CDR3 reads CASSQGGGRNQPQHF. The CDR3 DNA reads TGTGCCAGCAGCCAAGGGGGGGGACGCAATCAGCCCCAGCATTTT.

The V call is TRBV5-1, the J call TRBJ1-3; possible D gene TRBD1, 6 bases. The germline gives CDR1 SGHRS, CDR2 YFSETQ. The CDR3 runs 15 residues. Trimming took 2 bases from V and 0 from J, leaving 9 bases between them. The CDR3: CASSFGTSSGNTIYF. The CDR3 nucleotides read TGCGCCAGCAGCTTTGGGACATCCTCTGGAAACACCATATATTTT.

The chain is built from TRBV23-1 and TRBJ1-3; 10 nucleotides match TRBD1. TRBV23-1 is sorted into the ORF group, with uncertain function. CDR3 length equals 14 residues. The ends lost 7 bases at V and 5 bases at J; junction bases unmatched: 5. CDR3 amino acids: CASTRTGGRNTIYF. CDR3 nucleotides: TGCGCCAGCACCAGGACAGGGGGAAGAAACACCATATATTTT.

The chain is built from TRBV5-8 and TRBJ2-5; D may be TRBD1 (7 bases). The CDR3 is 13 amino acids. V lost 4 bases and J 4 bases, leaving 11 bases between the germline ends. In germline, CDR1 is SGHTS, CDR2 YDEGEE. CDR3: CASSAGQRETQYF. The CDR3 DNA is TGTGCCAGCAGCGCGGGACAGCGAGAGACCCAGTACTTC. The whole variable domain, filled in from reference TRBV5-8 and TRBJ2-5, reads EAGVTQSPTHLIKTRGQQATLRCSPISGHTSVYWYQQALGLGLQFLLWYDEGEERNRGNFPPRFSGRQFPNYSSELNVNALELEDSALYLCASSAGQRETQYFGPGTRLLVL.

This CDR3 is CASSLSGATDTQYF. The CDR3 DNA is TGTGCCAGCAGCTTAAGCGGGGCCACAGATACGCAGTATTTT. The chain uses TRBV11-2 and TRBJ2-3, with 7 nucleotides matching TRBD2. The CDR3 totals 14 residues. V gave up 2 bases and J gave up 2 bases; unmatched junction bases: 1. The V gene's germline CDR1 is SGHAT and CDR2 FQNNGV.

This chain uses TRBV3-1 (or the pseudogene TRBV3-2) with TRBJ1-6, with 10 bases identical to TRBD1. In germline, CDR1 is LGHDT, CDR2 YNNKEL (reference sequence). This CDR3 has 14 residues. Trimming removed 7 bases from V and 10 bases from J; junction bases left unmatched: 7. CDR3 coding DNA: TGTGCCAGCACCACCGGGACAGGGGTCTCACCCCTCCACTTT. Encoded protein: CASTTGTGVSPLHF.

CDR3: CSASSGGVMETQYF. In DNA, the CDR3 is TGCAGTGCTAGTAGTGGGGGGGTTATGGAGACCCAGTACTTC. The rearrangement uses TRBV20-1 and TRBJ2-5; 7 bases are a match to TRBD2. This CDR3 is built from 14 residues. Germline trimming cut 3 bases from V and 5 bases from J; bases unmatched to any gene: 9. The V gene's germline CDR1 is DFQATT and CDR2 SNEGSKA (reference sequence).

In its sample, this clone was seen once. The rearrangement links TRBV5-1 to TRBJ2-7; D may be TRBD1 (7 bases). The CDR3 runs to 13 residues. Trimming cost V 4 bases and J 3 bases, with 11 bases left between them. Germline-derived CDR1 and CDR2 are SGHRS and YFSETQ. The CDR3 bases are TGCGCCAGCAGCCGACAGGGAGGCTACGAGCAGTACTTC. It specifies CASSRQGGYEQYF.

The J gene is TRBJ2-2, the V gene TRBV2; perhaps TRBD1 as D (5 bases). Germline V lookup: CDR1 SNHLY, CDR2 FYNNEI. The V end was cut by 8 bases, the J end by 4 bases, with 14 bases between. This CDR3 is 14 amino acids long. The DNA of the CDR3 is TGTGCCAGCTTTCAGGGATCAAGCACCGGGGAGCTGTTTTTT. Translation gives CASFQGSSTGELFF.

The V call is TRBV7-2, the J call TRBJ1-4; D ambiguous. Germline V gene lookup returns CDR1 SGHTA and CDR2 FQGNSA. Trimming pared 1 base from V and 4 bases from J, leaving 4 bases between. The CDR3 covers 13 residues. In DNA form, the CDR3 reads TGTGCCAGCAGCTTAGTAGTTAATGAAAAACTGTTTTTT. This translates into CASSLVVNEKLFF.

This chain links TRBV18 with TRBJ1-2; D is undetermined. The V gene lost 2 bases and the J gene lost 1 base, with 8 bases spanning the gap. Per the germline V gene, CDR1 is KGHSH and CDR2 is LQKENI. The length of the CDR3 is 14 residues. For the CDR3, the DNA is TGTGCCAGCTCACCATCCCAGGATAACTATGGCTACACCTTC. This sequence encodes CASSPSQDNYGYTF.

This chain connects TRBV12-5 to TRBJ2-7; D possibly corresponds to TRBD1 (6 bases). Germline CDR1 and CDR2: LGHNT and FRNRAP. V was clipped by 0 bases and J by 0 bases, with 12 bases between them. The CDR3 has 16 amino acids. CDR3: CASGLVGGRSSYEQYF. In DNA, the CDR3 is TGTGCTAGTGGTTTGGTTGGGGGCCGTAGCTCCTACGAGCAGTACTTC.

The CDR3 sequence is CASSQVPTAPLHF. CDR3 nucleotide sequence: TGTGCCAGCAGCCAAGTCCCGACAGCACCCCTCCACTTT. This rearrangement joins TRBV14 to TRBJ1-6; maybe TRBD1 (5 bases). CDR3 length equals 13 residues. Trimming shortened V by 1 base and J by 11 bases, and 9 bases separated the two germline ends. CDR1 is SGHDN, CDR2 FVKESK, per germline.

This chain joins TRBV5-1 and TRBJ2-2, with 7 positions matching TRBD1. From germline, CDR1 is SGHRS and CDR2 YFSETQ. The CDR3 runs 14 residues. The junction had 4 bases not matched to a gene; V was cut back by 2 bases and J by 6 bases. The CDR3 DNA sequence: TGCGCCAGCAGCTTTGGGCAGGGGGCCGGGGAGCTGTTTTTT. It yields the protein CASSFGQGAGELFF. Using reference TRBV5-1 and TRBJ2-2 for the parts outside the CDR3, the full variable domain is KAGVTQTPRYLIKTRGQQVTLSCSPISGHRSVSWYQQTPGQGLQFLFEYFSETQRNKGNFPGRFSGRQFSNSRSEMNVSTLELGDSALYLCASSFGQGAGELFFGEGSRLTVL.

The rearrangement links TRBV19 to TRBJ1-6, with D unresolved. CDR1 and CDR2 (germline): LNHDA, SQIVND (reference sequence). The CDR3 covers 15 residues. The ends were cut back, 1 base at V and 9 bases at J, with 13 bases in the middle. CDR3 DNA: TGTGCCAGTAGTATAGGCAGAGGTTCTGCTTCACCCCTCCACTTT. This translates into CASSIGRGSASPLHF.

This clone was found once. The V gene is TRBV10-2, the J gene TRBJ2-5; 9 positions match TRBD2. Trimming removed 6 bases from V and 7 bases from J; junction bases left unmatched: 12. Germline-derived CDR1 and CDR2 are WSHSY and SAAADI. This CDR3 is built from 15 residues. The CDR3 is CASRAPGLAGRTQYF. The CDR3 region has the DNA TGCGCCAGCAGGGCCCCGGGACTAGCAGGGCGGACCCAGTACTTC.

The CDR3 nucleotides are TGCGCCAGCAGCTTAGTAGCGGGGAGTGAAAAACTGTTTTTT. Protein: CASSLVAGSEKLFF. The chain links TRBV5-1 to TRBJ1-4, with D uncertain. Trimming pared 2 bases from V and 7 bases from J, leaving 12 bases between. Germline values: CDR1 SGHRS, CDR2 YFSETQ. The CDR3 contains 14 residues.

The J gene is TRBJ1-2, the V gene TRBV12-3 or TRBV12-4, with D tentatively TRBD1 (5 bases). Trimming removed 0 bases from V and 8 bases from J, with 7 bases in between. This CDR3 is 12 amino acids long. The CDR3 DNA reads TGTGCCAGCAGTTTAGCTAGACAGGGCTACACCTTC. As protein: CASSLARQGYTF.

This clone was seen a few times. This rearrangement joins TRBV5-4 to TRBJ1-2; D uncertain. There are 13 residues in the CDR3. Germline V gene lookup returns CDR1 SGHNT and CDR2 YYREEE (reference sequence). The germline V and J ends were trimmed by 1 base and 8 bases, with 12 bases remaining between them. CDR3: CASSLFGGYGYTF. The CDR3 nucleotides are TGTGCCAGCAGCTTGTTCGGCGGGTACGGCTACACCTTC.

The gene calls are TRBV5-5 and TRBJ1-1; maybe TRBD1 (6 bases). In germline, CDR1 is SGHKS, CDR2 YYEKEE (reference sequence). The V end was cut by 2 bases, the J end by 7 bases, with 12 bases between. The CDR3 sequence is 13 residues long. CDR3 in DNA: TGTGCCAGCAGCTTACCCGGACAGATTGAAGCTTTCTTT. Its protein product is CASSLPGQIEAFF.

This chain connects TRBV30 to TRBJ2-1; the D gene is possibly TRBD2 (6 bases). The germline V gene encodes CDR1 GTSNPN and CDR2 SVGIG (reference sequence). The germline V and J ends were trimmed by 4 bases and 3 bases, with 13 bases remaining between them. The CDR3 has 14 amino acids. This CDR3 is CAWIPGLSYNEQFF. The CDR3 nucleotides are TGTGCCTGGATACCGGGACTCAGCTACAATGAGCAGTTCTTC.

CDR3 in DNA: TGTGCCAGCAGCCAAGAGGATGGGCGGGGTGGAGAGACCCAGTACTTC. Translating gives CASSQEDGRGGETQYF. V gene TRBV14 combines with J gene TRBJ2-5, with a tentative D call TRBD2 (6 bases). The CDR3 consists of 16 residues. V was shortened by 0 bases and J by 4 bases, with 15 bases between the two germline ends. Per germline, CDR1 SGHDN and CDR2 FVKESK.

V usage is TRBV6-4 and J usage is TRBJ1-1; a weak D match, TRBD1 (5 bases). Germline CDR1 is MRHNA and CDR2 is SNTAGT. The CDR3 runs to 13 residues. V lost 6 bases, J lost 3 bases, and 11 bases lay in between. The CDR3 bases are TGTGCCAGCAGCCGGGGGGGATACACTGAAGCTTTCTTT. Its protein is CASSRGGYTEAFF.

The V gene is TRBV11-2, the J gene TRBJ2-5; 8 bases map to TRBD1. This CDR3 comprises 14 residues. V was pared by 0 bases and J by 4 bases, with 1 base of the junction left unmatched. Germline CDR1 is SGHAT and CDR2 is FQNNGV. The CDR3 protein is CASSLEQGAETQYF. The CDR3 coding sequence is TGTGCCAGCAGCTTAGAGCAGGGGGCAGAGACCCAGTACTTC.

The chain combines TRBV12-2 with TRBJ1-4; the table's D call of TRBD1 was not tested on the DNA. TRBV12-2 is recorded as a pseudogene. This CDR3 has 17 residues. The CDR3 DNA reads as TGTGCAAGTCGCGTTAGTTACAGGGTCCCCACTAATGAAAAACTGTTTTTT. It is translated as CASRVSYRVPTNEKLFF.

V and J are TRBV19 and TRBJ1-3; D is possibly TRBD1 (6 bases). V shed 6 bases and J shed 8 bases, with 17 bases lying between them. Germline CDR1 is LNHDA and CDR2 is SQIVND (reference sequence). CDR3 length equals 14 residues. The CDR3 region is CASSPRGALDTIYF. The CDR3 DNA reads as TGTGCCAGTAGCCCCCGGGGGGCCTTGGACACCATATATTTT.

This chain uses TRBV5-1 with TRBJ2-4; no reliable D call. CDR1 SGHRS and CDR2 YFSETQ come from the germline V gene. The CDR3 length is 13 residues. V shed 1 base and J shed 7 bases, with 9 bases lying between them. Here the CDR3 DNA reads TGCGCCAGCAGCTTGTTCGGTGAGAACATTCAGTACTTC. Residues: CASSLFGENIQYF.

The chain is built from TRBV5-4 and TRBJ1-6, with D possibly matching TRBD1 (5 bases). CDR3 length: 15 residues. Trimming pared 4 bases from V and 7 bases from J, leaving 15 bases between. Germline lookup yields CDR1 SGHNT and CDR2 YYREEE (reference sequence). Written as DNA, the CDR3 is TGTGCCAGCAGCCTGCCCTCGACAGCCAATTCACCCCTCCACTTT. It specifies CASSLPSTANSPLHF. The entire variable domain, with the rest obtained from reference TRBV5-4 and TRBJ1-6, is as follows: ETGVTQSPTHLIKTRGQQVTLRCSSQSGHNTVSWYQQALGQGPQFIFQYYREEENGRGNFPPRFSGLQFPNYSSELNVNALELDDSALYLCASSLPSTANSPLHFGNGTRLTVT.

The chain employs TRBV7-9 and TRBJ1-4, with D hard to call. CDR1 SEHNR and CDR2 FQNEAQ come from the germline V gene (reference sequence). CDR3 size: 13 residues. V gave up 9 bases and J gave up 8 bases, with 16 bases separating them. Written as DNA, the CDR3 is TGTGCCAGATCCTCCTTCGCGAAGGAAAAACTGTTTTTT. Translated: CARSSFAKEKLFF.